This TCR beta chain was sequenced during a study of OX40 agonist ivuxolimab in advanced cancers. Data came from immunoSEQ multiplex PCR; TCRdb stores just in-frame clones and leaves some out. The sample holds about 41,000 clones, approximately 82% seen once. The V and J ends lost 3 bases and 1 base respectively, with 13 bases between them. CDR3 length: 16 amino acids. Germline CDR1 reads LNHDA; CDR2 reads SQIVND (reference sequence). This chain connects TRBV19 to TRBJ1-3; TRBD1 is a possible D gene (5 bases). The sequenced sample was CD4+ or CD8+ T cells sorted from blood, obtained in a trial of the OX40 agonist ivuxolimab. This receptor was obtained from an adult with an advanced solid tumor such as melanoma, head and neck, liver or kidney cancer. The CDR3 sequence is CASSIGTGSSGNTIYF. In DNA form, the CDR3 reads TGTGCCAGTAGTATTGGAACAGGATCTTCTGGAAACACCATATATTTT.